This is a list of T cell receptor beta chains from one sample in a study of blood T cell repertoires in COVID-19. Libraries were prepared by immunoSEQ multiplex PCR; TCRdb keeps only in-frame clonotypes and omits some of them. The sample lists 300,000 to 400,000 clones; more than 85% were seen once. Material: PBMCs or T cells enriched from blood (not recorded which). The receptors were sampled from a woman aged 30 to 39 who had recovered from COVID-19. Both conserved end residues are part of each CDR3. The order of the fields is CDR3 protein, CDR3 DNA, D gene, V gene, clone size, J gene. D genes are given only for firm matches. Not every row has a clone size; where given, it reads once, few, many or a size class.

CDR3: CASSRPGQGADEQYF
DNA: TGTGCCAGCTCCCGCCCGGGACAGGGGGCCGACGAGCAGTACTTC
D: TRBD1
V: TRBV18
size: .
J: TRBJ2-7

CDR3: CSVDRYLAGGPSSYNEQFF
DNA: TGCAGCGTTGATCGCTACCTAGCGGGGGGACCGAGCTCCTACAATGAGCAGTTCTTC
D: TRBD2
V: TRBV29-1
size: few
J: TRBJ2-1

CDR3: CASRGQGEGYTF
DNA: TGTGCCAGCAGGGGACAGGGTGAAGGCTACACCTTC
D: TRBD1
V: TRBV27
size: .
J: TRBJ1-2

CDR3: CASSYYQGGYTF
DNA: TGTGCCAGCAGCTACTACCAGGGGGGCTACACCTTC
D: .
V: TRBV7-9
size: many
J: TRBJ1-2

CDR3: CASSFYWTGGSGLSNQPQHF
DNA: TGTGCCAGCAGTTTTTATTGGACAGGGGGCTCTGGCCTAAGCAATCAGCCCCAGCATTTT
D: TRBD1
V: TRBV28
size: .
J: TRBJ1-5

CDR3: CASSPGTSGDTQYF
DNA: TGTGCCAGCAGCCCCGGGACTAGCGGAGATACGCAGTATTTT
D: TRBD2
V: TRBV13
size: .
J: TRBJ2-3

CDR3: CASSPYDAVTGELFF
DNA: TGTGCCAGCAGCCCCTACGATGCGGTCACCGGGGAGCTGTTTTTT
D: .
V: TRBV27
size: .
J: TRBJ2-2

CDR3: CASSALGAGSFGANVLTF
DNA: TGTGCCAGCAGCGCCTTGGGGGCAGGGAGTTTTGGGGCCAACGTCCTGACTTTC
D: .
V: TRBV9
size: .
J: TRBJ2-6

CDR3: CASSIGPGLLAGELFF
DNA: TGTGCCAGTAGTATAGGACCGGGACTCCTAGCCGGGGAGCTGTTTTTT
D: .
V: TRBV19
size: .
J: TRBJ2-2

CDR3: CAWSEGRQGRGETQYF
DNA: TGTGCCTGGAGTGAAGGCCGCCAGGGGCGAGGGGAGACCCAGTACTTC
D: .
V: TRBV30
size: .
J: TRBJ2-5

CDR3: CASSRDRSYEQYF
DNA: TGTGCCAGCAGCCGGGACAGGAGCTACGAGCAGTACTTC
D: TRBD1
V: TRBV5-6
size: .
J: TRBJ2-7

CDR3: CASSPKAGGFTDTQYF
DNA: TGTGCCAGCAGCCCTAAAGCGGGGGGCTTCACAGATACGCAGTATTTT
D: TRBD2
V: TRBV13
size: .
J: TRBJ2-3

CDR3: CASSIGTVNEKLFF
DNA: TGTGCCAGTAGTATCGGAACAGTCAATGAAAAACTGTTTTTT
D: .
V: TRBV19
size: .
J: TRBJ1-4

CDR3: CASSAGVYEQYF
DNA: TGTGCCAGCAGCGCCGGGGTTTACGAGCAGTACTTC
D: .
V: TRBV2
size: once
J: TRBJ2-7

CDR3: CASSLAGLAGGQETQYF
DNA: TGTGCCAGCAGCTTAGCTGGACTAGCGGGGGGACAAGAGACCCAGTACTTC
D: TRBD2
V: TRBV7-8
size: .
J: TRBJ2-5

CDR3: CASSIGTGGFSSEAFF
DNA: TGTGCCAGCAGTATTGGGACAGGGGGTTTTAGCTCTGAAGCTTTCTTT
D: TRBD1
V: TRBV28
size: .
J: TRBJ1-1

CDR3: CASRRGQGTEAFF
DNA: TGTGCCAGCAGACGGGGACAGGGAACTGAAGCTTTCTTT
D: TRBD1
V: TRBV11-2
size: .
J: TRBJ1-1

CDR3: CASRWEGRGQETQYF
DNA: TGTGCCAGCAGATGGGAGGGGCGGGGCCAAGAGACCCAGTACTTC
D: TRBD2
V: TRBV2
size: once
J: TRBJ2-5